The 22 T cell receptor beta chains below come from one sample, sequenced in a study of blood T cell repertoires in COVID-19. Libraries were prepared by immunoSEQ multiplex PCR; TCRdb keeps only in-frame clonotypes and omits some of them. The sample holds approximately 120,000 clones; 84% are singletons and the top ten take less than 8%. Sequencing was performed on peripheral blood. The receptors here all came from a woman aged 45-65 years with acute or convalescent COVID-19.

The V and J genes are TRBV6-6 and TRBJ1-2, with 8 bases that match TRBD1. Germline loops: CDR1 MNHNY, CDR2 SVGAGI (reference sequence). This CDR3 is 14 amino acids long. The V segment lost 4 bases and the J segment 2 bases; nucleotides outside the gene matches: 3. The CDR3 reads CASSSTGGNYGYTF. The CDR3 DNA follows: TGTGCCAGCAGTTCCACAGGGGGGAACTATGGCTACACCTTC.

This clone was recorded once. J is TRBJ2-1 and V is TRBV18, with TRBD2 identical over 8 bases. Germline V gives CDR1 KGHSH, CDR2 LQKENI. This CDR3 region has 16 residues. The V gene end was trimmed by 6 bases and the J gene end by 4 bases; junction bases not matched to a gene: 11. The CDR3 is CASSPYSGDYYNEQFF. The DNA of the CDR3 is TGTGCCAGCTCTCCCTATAGCGGGGATTATTACAATGAGCAGTTCTTC.

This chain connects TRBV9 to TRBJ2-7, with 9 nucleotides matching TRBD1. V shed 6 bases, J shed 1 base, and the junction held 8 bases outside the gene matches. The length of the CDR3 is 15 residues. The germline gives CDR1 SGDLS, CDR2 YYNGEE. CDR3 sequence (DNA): TGTGCCAGCACCCCCGGGACAGGGAATTCCTACGAGCAGTACTTC. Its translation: CASTPGTGNSYEQYF. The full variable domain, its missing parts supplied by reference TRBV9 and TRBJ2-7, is DSGVTQTPKHLITATGQRVTLRCSPRSGDLSVYWYQQSLDQGLQFLIQYYNGEERAKGNILERFSAQQFPDLHSELNLSSLELGDSALYFCASTPGTGNSYEQYFGPGTRLTVT.

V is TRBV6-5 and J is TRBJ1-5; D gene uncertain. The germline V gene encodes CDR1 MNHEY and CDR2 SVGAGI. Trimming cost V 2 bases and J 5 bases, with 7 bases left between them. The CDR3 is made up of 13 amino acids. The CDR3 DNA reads TGTGCCAGCAGTTACAGAGTTTATCAGCCCCAGCATTTT. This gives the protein CASSYRVYQPQHF.

CDR3 nucleotides: TGTGCCAGCAGCTTAGGGAGGGGAGAATACAATGAGCAGTTCTTC. Translation gives CASSLGRGEYNEQFF. V is TRBV7-9 and J is TRBJ2-1, with TRBD2 as a possible D gene (6 bases). The V end lost 1 base, the J end lost 4 bases, and 11 bases lay between the germline ends. The germline CDR1 and CDR2 sequences are SEHNR and FQNEAQ (reference sequence). This CDR3 contains 15 residues.

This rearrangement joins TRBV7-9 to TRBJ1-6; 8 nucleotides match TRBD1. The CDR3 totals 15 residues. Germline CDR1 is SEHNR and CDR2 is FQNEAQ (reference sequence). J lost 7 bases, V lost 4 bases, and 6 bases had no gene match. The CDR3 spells CASSSDRGLNSPLHF. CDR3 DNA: TGTGCCAGCAGCTCAGACAGGGGCCTAAATTCACCCCTCCACTTT.

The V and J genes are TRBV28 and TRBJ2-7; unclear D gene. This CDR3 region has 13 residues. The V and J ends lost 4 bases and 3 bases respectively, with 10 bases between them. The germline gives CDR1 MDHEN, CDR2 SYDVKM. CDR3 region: CASSSWALYEQYF. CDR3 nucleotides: TGTGCCAGCAGTTCTTGGGCCCTCTACGAGCAGTACTTC.

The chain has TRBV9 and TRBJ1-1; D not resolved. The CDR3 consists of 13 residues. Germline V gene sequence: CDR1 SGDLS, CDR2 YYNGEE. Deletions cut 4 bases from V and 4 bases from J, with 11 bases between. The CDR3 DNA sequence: TGTGCCAGCAGCCCCCCGCGGGGCACTGAAGCTTTCTTT. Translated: CASSPPRGTEAFF.

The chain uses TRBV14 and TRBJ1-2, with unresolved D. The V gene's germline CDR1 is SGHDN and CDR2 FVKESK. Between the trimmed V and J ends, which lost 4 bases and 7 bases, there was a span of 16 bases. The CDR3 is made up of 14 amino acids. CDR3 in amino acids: CASSPFGRESGYTF. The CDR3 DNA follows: TGTGCCAGCAGCCCTTTCGGTCGTGAGAGTGGCTACACCTTC.

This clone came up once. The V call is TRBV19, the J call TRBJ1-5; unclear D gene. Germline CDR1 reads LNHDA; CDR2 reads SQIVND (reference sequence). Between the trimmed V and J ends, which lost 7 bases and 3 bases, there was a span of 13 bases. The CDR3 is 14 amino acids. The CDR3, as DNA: TGTGCCAGTAACTCTTTGGGCGCCAATCAGCCCCAGCATTTT. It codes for CASNSLGANQPQHF.

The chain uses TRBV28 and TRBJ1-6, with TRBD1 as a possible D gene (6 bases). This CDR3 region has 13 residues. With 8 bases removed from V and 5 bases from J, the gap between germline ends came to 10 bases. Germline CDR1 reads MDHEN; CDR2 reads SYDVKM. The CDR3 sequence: CASHRDNNSPLHF. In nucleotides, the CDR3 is TGTGCCAGCCACAGGGACAATAATTCACCCCTCCACTTT.

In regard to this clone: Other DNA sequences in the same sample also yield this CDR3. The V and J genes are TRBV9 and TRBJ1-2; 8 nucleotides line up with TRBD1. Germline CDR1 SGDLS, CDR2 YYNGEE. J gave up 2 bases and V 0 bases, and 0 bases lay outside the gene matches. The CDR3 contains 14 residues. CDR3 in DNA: TGTGCCAGCAGCGTAGGACAGGGGAACTATGGCTACACCTTC. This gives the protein CASSVGQGNYGYTF.

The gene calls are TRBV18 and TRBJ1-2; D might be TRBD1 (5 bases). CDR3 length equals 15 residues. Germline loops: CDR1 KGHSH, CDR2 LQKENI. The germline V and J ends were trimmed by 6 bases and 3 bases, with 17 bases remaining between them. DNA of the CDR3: TGTGCCAGCTCCCCTCCGGGCAGGGAAGACTATGGCTACACCTTC. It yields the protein CASSPPGREDYGYTF.

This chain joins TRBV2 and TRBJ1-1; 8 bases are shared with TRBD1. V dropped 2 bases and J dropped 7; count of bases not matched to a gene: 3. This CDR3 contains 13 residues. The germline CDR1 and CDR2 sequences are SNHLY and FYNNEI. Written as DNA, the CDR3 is TGTGCCAGCAGTGAAAGGGGACAGGATGAAGCTTTCTTT. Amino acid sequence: CASSERGQDEAFF.

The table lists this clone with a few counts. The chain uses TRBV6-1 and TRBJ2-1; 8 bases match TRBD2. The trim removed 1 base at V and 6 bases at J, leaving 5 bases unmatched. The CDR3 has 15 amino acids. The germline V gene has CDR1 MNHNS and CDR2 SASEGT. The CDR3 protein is CASSEVGGAFNEQFF. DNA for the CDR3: TGTGCCAGCAGTGAAGTCGGGGGGGCTTTCAATGAGCAGTTCTTC.

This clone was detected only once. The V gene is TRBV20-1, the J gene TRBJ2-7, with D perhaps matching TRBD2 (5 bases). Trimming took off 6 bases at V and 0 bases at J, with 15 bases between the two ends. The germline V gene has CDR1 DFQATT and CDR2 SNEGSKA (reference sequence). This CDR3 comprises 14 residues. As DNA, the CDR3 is TGCAGTGCCAGTCACCGGGGAAGCTCCTACGAGCAGTACTTC. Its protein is CSASHRGSSYEQYF.

The CDR3 region is CASRLELNTEAFF. CDR3 DNA sequence: TGTGCCAGCAGGCTCGAACTTAACACTGAAGCTTTCTTT. V and J are TRBV2 and TRBJ1-1, with no clear D. V was pared by 6 bases and J by 2 bases, with 10 bases between. The CDR3 covers 13 residues. Germline V gene data show CDR1 as SNHLY and CDR2 as FYNNEI.

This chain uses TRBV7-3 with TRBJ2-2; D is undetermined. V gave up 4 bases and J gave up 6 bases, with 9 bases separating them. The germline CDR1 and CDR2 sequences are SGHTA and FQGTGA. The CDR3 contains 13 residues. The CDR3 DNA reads TGTGCCAGCAGCTCCCTTCCGGCCGGGGAGCTGTTTTTT. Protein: CASSSLPAGELFF.

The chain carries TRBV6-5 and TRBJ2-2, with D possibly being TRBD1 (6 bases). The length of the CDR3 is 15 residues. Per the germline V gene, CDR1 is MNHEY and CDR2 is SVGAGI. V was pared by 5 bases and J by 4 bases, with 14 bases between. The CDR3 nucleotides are TGTGCCAGCAGTCGAGGGGGTCCTCGCACCGGGGAGCTGTTTTTT. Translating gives CASSRGGPRTGELFF.

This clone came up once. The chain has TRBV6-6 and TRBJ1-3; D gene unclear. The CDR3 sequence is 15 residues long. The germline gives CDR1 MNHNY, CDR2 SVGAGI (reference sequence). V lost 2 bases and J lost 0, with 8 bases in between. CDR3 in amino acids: CASSYDYPSGNTIYF. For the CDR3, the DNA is TGTGCCAGCAGTTACGACTACCCCTCTGGAAACACCATATATTTT.

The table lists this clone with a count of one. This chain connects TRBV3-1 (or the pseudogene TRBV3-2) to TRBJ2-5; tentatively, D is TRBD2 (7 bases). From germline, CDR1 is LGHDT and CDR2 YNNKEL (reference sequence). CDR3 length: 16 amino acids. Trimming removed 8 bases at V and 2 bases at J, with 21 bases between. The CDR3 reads CASGLRGAGEQETQYF. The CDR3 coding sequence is TGTGCCAGCGGGCTACGGGGGGCCGGTGAACAAGAGACCCAGTACTTC.

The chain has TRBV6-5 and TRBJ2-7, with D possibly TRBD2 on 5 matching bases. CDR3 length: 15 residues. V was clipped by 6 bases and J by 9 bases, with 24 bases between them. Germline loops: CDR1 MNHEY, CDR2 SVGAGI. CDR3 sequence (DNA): TGTGCCAGCAGGGTAGGTCTGAGCGGATGGCTCAGGCAGTACTTC. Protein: CASRVGLSGWLRQYF.